This TCR beta chain appears in the sequencing data of a study of blood T cell repertoires in COVID-19. Study context: Spain, Italy and the United States supplied samples that represented acute and convalescent COVID-19. T cells, B-cell-depleted T cells, or PBMCs supplied cDNA or gDNA.

Profiled with immunoSEQ multiplex PCR; TCRdb holds only in-frame clones, not every one. The sample yields some 300,000 clones, 70% to 90% seen once. This clone was observed a single time. Sequences were obtained from peripheral blood. This clonotype was sampled from a woman aged 25-40 years who had recovered from COVID-19.

This chain's CDR3 is CASSEGQGANYGYTF. The CDR3 DNA is TGTGCCAGCAGCGAGGGACAGGGCGCTAACTATGGCTACACCTTC. The V gene is TRBV5-4, the J gene TRBJ1-2; 9 bases agree with TRBD1. The length of the CDR3 is 15 residues. Germline CDR1 SGHNT, CDR2 YYREEE (reference sequence). Germline trimming cut 4 bases from V and 0 bases from J; bases unmatched to any gene: 4.